This T cell receptor (beta chain) appears in the sequencing data of a study of CD8 T cells in Susac syndrome. Study-wide context: Blood was drawn from patients with Susac syndrome. At that point, they were therapy-naive, on corticosteroids, or on intravenous immunoglobulin alone.

TCR beta was sequenced from blood CD8+ and CD4+ T cells. TEMRA cells were enriched by FACS, and CD4+ and CD8+ T cells were negatively isolated. The CDR3 totals 14 residues. Germline V gene lookup returns CDR1 MDHEN and CDR2 SYDVKM. The V end was cut by 6 bases, the J end by 4 bases, with 13 bases between. After extraction with the RNeasy kit, roughly 0.45 to 1 ug of the RNA was reverse transcribed using random hexamers. The TCR beta CDR3 was amplified by immunoSEQ multiplex PCR across 54 Vbeta, 13 Jbeta. TCRdb reanalysed the immunoSEQ multiplex PCR reads using MiXCR and keeps one entry per CDR3 protein. The table lists around 150,000 distinct CDR3 sequences, about 94% of them singletons.

This chain links TRBV28 with TRBJ1-5; the D gene is possibly TRBD1 (5 bases). Sequencing used CD4+ T cells from PBMCs. The clonotype was recovered from a human donor with Susac syndrome. The CDR3 spells CASRLGTDNQPQHF. The CDR3 DNA follows: TGTGCCAGCAGACTTGGGACGGATAATCAGCCCCAGCATTTT.